One and the same sample provided the 9 T cell receptor beta chains below, sequenced in a study of PD-L1 blockade in urothelial cancer. TCRdb's table, derived via immunoSEQ multiplex PCR, lists solely in-frame clones and lacks some. The table has roughly 76,000 clones, around 93% seen once. Time point in this sample: peripheral blood 6 weeks after treatment start. This specimen was PBMCs, taken around atezolizumab (anti-PD-L1) treatment. The receptors originated from a woman of 80 years or more with urothelial cancer.

This chain links TRBV9 with TRBJ2-5; 7 bases map to TRBD2. After removal of 2 bases from V and 3 bases from J, the junction contained 1 base not matched to a gene. This CDR3 comprises 13 residues. The germline V gene has CDR1 SGDLS and CDR2 YYNGEE. As DNA, the CDR3 is TGTGCCAGCAGCGTGGGAGGGGAAGAGACCCAGTACTTC. Translation gives CASSVGGEETQYF.

The chain recombines TRBV9 with TRBJ1-4; D call uncertain. Germline V gene sequence: CDR1 SGDLS, CDR2 YYNGEE. This CDR3 is built from 15 residues. The V end was cut by 0 bases, the J end by 7 bases, with 13 bases between. DNA of the CDR3: TGTGCCAGCAGCGTAGATTGGACTTTAGGTGAAAAACTGTTTTTT. Protein product: CASSVDWTLGEKLFF.

This rearrangement joins TRBV27 to TRBJ2-5; weak D call: TRBD1 (6 bases). Germline V CDR1 and CDR2: MNHEY, SMNVEV (reference sequence). The V gene lost 4 bases and the J gene lost 7 bases, with 19 bases spanning the gap. The CDR3 extends over 15 amino acids. The CDR3 nucleotides read TGTGCCAGCAGTTGGGGGCAAGACAGCAAAGGGACCCAGTACTTC. It codes for CASSWGQDSKGTQYF.

V is TRBV27 and J is TRBJ2-7, with 9 bases lining up with TRBD1. Germline values: CDR1 MNHEY, CDR2 SMNVEV (reference sequence). This CDR3 is 14 amino acids long. V was pared by 3 bases and J by 5 bases, with 5 bases of the junction left unmatched. The CDR3 sequence is CASSLGQGLDEQYF. In DNA, the CDR3 is TGTGCCAGCAGTTTGGGACAGGGTTTGGACGAGCAGTACTTC.

Written as DNA, the CDR3 is TGTGCCAGCAGCCTCCCCACAGGGGCCCAAGAGACCCAGTACTTC. Translation gives CASSLPTGAQETQYF. The gene calls are TRBV9 and TRBJ2-5, with TRBD1 matching 7 bases. Unmatched junction bases numbered 7, after V lost 4 bases and J lost 1 base. Germline V gives CDR1 SGDLS, CDR2 YYNGEE. The CDR3 consists of 15 residues. The full variable domain, rest sourced from reference TRBV9 and TRBJ2-5, is DSGVTQTPKHLITATGQRVTLRCSPRSGDLSVYWYQQSLDQGLQFLIQYYNGEERAKGNILERFSAQQFPDLHSELNLSSLELGDSALYFCASSLPTGAQETQYFGPGTRLLVL.

This clone came up once. The chain couples TRBV7-6 to TRBJ2-5, with D possibly being TRBD1 (6 bases). Germline CDR1 is SGHVS and CDR2 is FNYEAQ. This CDR3 has 14 amino acids. The V end was cut by 3 bases, the J end by 1 base, with 9 bases between. CDR3 sequence: CASSFDRTQETQYF. CDR3 sequence (DNA): TGTGCCAGCAGCTTCGACAGGACCCAAGAGACCCAGTACTTC.

This chain uses TRBV19 with TRBJ1-5, with a weak D call TRBD1 (5 bases). The CDR3 loop spans 13 amino acids. Per germline, CDR1 LNHDA and CDR2 SQIVND (reference sequence). Trimming stripped 7 bases from V and 3 bases from J, with 10 bases between. CDR3: CASKGQFNQPQHF. In DNA form, the CDR3 reads TGTGCCAGTAAGGGGCAGTTCAATCAGCCCCAGCATTTT. The complete variable domain, with remaining parts taken from reference TRBV19 and TRBJ1-5, reads DGGITQSPKYLFRKEGQNVTLSCEQNLNHDAMYWYRQDPGQGLRLIYYSQIVNDFQKGDIAEGYSVSREKKESFPLTVTSAQKNPTAFYLCASKGQFNQPQHFGDGTRLSIL.

This rearrangement joins TRBV21-1 to TRBJ1-1; TRBD1, the D gene given by the table, was not confirmed from the DNA. TRBV21-1 is termed a pseudogene. The CDR3 is 17 residues long. CDR3 nucleotide sequence: TGTGCCAGCAAACTTACCGACAGGTGCTTAGGGGACACTGAAGCTTTCTTT. Amino acid sequence: CASKLTDRCLGDTEAFF.

The chain couples TRBV20-1 to TRBJ2-7, with D perhaps matching TRBD1 (5 bases). Trimming cost V 0 bases and J 8 bases, with 8 bases left between them. The CDR3 extends over 11 amino acids. Germline CDR1 reads DFQATT; CDR2 reads SNEGSKA (reference sequence). Here the CDR3 reads CSAREKGKQYF. CDR3 DNA sequence: TGCAGTGCTAGAGAGAAGGGGAAGCAGTACTTC.